The entry that follows covers one T cell receptor (beta chain) sequence. The sample originates from a study of T cell changes during pregnancy in multiple sclerosis. The CDR3 sequence is 12 residues long. Looked up from germline, CDR1 is LNHDA and CDR2 is SQIVND (reference sequence). Trimming stripped 8 bases from V and 5 bases from J, with 12 bases between. Some clones are missing from TCRdb's copy, which holds only in-frame ones; the method was immunoSEQ multiplex PCR. The repertoire holds roughly 100,000 clones, with roughly 93% as singletons. The receptor was derived from a female donor with multiple sclerosis, enrolled in a pregnancy study. The rearrangement links TRBV19 to TRBJ1-1; perhaps TRBD1 as D (6 bases). Here the sequenced sample was peripheral blood, taken after pregnancy. CDR3 amino acids: CASRMQGTEAFF. In nucleotides, the CDR3 is TGTGCCAGTCGAATGCAGGGGACTGAAGCTTTCTTT.